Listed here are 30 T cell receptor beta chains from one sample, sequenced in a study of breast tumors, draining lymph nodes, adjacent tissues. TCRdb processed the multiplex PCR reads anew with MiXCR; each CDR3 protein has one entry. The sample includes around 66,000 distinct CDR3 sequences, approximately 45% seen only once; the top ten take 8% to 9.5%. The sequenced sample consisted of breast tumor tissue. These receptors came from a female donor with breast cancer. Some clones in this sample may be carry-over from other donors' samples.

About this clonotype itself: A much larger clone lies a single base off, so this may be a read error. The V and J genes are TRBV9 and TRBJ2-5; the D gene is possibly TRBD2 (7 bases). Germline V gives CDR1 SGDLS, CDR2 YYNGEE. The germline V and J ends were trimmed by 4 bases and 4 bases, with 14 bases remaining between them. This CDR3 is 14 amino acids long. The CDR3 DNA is TGTGCCAGCAGCATAGGAGGGGGGGGAGAGACCCAGTACTTC. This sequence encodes CASSIGGGGETQYF.

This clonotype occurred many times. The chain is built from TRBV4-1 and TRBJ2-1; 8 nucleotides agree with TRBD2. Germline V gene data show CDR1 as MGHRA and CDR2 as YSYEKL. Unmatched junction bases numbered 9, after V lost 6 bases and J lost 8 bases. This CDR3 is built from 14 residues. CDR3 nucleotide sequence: TGCGCCAGCAGTAGGGCGGGAGGATTTGATGAGCAGTTCTTC. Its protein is CASSRAGGFDEQFF.

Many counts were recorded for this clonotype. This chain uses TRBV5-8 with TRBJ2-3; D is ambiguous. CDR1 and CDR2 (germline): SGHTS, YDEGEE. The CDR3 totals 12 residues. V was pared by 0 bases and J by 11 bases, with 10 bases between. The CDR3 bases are TGTGCCAGCAGCTTGGGCCCGGCTAAGCAGTATTTT. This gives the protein CASSLGPAKQYF.

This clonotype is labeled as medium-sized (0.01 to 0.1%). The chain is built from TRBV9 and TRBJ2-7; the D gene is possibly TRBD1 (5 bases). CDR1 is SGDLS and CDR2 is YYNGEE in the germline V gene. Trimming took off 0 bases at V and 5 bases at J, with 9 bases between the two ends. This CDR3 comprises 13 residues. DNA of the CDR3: TGTGCCAGCAGCGTAGAGCTAGGGGACGAGCAGTACTTC. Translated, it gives CASSVELGDEQYF.

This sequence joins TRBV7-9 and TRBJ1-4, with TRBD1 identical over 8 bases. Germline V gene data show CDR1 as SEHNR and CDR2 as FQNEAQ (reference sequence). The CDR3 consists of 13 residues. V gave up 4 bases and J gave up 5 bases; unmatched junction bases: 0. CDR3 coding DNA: TGTGCCAGCAGCTGGGACAGGAATGAAAAACTGTTTTTT. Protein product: CASSWDRNEKLFF.

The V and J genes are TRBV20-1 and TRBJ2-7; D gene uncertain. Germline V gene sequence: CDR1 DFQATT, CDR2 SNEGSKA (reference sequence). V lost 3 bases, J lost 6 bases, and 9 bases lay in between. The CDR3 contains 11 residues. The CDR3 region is CSARDLSEQYF. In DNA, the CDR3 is TGCAGTGCTAGGGATTTGAGCGAGCAGTACTTC.

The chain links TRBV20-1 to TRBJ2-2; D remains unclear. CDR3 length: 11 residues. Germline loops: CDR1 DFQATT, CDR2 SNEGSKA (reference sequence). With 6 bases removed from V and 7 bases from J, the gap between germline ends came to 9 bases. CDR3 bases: TGCAGTGCCCGGCCCAGCGGGGAGCTGTTTTTT. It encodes CSARPSGELFF.

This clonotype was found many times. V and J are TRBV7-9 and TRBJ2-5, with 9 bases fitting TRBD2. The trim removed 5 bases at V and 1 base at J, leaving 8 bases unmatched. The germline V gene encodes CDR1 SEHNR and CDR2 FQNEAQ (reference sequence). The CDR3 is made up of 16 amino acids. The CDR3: CASSGRLAETQETQYF. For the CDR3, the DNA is TGTGCCAGCAGCGGTAGACTAGCGGAGACCCAAGAGACCCAGTACTTC.

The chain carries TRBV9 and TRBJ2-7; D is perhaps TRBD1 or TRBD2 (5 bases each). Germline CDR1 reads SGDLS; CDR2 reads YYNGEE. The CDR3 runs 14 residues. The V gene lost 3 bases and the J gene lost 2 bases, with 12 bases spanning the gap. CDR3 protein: CASSEGSGPYEQYF. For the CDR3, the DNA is TGTGCCAGCAGCGAGGGGAGCGGACCCTACGAGCAGTACTTC. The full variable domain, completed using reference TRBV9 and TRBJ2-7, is DSGVTQTPKHLITATGQRVTLRCSPRSGDLSVYWYQQSLDQGLQFLIQYYNGEERAKGNILERFSAQQFPDLHSELNLSSLELGDSALYFCASSEGSGPYEQYFGPGTRLTVT.

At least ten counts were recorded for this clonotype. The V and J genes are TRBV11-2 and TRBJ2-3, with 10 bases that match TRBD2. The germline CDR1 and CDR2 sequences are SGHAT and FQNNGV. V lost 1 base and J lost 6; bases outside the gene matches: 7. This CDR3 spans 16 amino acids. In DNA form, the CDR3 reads TGTGCCAGCAGCTTAGGTCGAGCGGGAGGGCAGGATACGCAGTATTTT. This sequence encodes CASSLGRAGGQDTQYF.

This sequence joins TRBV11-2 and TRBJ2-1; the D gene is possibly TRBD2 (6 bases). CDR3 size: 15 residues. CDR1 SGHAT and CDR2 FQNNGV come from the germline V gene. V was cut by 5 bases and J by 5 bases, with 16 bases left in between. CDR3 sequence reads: CASSPSASAHNEQFF. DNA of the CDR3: TGTGCCAGCAGCCCATCGGCTAGCGCACACAATGAGCAGTTCTTC.

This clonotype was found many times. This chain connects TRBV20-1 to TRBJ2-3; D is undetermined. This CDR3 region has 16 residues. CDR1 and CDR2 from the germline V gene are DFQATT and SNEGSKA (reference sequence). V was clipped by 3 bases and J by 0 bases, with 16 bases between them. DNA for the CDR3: TGCAGTGCTAGTCCGGTACAGTTGGCGAGCACAGATACGCAGTATTTT. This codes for CSASPVQLASTDTQYF.

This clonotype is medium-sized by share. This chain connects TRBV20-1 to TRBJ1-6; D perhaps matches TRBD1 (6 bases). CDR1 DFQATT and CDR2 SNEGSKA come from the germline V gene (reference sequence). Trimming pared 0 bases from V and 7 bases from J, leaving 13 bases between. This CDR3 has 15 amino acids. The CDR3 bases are TGCAGTGCTAGAGACAGGGGTAGGATAAATTCACCCCTCCACTTT. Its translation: CSARDRGRINSPLHF.

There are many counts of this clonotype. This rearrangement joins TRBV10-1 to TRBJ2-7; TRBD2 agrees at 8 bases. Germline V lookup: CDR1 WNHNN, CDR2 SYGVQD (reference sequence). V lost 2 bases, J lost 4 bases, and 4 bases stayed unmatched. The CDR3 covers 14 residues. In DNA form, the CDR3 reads TGCGCCAGCAGTGAGGGGGGGACTAGATACGAGCAGTACTTC. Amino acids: CASSEGGTRYEQYF.

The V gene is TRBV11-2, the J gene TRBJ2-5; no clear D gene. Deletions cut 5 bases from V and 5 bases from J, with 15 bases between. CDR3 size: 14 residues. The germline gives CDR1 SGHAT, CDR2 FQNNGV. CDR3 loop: CASSTSPLGETQYF. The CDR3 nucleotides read TGTGCCAGCAGCACGTCTCCCCTCGGGGAGACCCAGTACTTC.

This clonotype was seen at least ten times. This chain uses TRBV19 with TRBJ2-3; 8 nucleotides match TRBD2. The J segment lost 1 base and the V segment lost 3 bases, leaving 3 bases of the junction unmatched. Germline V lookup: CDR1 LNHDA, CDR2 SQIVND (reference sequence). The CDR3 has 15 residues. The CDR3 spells CASSMAGGRTDTQYF. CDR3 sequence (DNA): TGTGCCAGTAGTATGGCGGGGGGACGCACAGATACGCAGTATTTT.

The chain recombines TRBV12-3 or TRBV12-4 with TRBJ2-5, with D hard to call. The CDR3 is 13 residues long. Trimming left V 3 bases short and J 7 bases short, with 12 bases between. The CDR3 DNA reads TGTGCCAGCAGTTTGGGCCTTAGAGGGACCCAGTACTTC. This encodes CASSLGLRGTQYF.

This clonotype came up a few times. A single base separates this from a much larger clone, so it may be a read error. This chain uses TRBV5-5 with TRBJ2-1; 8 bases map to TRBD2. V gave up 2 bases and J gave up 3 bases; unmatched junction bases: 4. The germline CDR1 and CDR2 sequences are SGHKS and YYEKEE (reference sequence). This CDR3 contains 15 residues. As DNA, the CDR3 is TGTGCCAGCAGCTTAGCGGGAGCTTTCTACAATGAGCAGTTCTTC. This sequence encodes CASSLAGAFYNEQFF.

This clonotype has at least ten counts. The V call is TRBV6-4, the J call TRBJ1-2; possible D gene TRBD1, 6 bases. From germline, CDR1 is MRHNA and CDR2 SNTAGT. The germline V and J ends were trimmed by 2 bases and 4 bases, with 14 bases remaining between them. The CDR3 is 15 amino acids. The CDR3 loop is CASSDNPGGGYGYTF. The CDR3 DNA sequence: TGTGCCAGCAGTGACAATCCGGGAGGGGGCTATGGCTACACCTTC.

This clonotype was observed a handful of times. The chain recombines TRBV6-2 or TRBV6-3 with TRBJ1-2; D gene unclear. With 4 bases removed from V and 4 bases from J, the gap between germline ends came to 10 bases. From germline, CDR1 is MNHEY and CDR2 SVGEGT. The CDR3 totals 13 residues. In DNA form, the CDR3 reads TGTGCCAGCAGTTTTCCCCGGACCTATGGCTACACCTTC. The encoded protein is CASSFPRTYGYTF.

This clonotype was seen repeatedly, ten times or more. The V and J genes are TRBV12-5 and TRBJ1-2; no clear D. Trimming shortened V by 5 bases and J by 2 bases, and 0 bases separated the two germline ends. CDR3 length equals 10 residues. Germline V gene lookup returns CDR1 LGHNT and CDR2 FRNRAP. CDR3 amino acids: CASGNYGYTF. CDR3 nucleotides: TGTGCTAGTGGTAACTATGGCTACACCTTC.

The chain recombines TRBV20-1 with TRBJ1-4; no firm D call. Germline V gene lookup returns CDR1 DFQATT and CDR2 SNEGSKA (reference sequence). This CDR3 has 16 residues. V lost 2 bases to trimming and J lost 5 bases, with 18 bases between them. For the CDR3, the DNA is TGCAGTGCTAGACCGAGCGGGAGAACTTACAATGAAAAACTGTTTTTT. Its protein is CSARPSGRTYNEKLFF.

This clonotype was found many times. CDR3 DNA sequence: TGTGCCAGCAGCCCTTACACTATTACAGACAGGGGGATCTTCTACGAGCAGTACTTC. Translated, it gives CASSPYTITDRGIFYEQYF. The V gene is TRBV4-2, the J gene TRBJ2-7, with 9 bases identical to TRBD1. CDR3 length equals 19 residues. J lost 3 bases, V lost 4 bases, and 19 bases had no gene match. From germline, CDR1 is LGHNA and CDR2 YNFKEQ.

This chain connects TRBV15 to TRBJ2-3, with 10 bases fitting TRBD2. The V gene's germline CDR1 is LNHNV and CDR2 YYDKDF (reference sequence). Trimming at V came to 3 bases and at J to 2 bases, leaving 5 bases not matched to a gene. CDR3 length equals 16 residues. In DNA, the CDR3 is TGTGCCACCAGCAGTAGCGGGGGGCAGTACACAGATACGCAGTATTTT. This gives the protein CATSSSGGQYTDTQYF.

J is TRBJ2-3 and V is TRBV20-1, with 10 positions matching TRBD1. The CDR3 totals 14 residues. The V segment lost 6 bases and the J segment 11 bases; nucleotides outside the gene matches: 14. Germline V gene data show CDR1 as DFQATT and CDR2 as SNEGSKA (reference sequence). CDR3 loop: CSADETGGGNEQYF. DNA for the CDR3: TGCAGTGCGGACGAGACAGGGGGCGGGAATGAGCAGTATTTT.

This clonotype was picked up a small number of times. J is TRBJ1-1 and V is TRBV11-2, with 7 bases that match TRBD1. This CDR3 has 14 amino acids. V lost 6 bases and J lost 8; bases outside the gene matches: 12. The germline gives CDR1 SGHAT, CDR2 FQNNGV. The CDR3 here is CASRQTPGGAEAFF. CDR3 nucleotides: TGTGCCAGCAGACAAACTCCAGGGGGAGCGGAAGCTTTCTTT.

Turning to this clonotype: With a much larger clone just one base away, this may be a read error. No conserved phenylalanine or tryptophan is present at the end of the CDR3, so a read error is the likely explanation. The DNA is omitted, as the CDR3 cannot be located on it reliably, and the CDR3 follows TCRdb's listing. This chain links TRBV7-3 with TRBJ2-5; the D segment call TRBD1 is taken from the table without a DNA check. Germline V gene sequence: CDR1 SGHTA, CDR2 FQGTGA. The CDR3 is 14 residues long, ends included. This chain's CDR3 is CASSLGGSQETRYL.

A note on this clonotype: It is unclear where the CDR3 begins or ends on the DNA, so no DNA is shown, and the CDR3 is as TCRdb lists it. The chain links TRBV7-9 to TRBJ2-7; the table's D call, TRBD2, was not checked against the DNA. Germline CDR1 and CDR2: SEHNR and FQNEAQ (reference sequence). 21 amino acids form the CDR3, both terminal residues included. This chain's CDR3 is CASSFYICSARVPGTHGEQYF.

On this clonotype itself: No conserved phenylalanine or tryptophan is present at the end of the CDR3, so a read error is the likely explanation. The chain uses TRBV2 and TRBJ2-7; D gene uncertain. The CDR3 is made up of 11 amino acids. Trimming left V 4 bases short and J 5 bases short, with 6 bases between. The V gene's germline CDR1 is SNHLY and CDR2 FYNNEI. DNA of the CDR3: TGTGCCAGCAGTGCCCCCGACGAGCAGTACTAC. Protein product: CASSAPDEQYY.

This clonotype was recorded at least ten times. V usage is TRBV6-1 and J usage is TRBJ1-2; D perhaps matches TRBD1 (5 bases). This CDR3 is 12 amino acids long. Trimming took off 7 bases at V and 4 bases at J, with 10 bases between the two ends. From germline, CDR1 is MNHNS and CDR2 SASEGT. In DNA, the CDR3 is TGTGCCAGCAAACCGGGACCCTATGGCTACACCTTC. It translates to CASKPGPYGYTF.